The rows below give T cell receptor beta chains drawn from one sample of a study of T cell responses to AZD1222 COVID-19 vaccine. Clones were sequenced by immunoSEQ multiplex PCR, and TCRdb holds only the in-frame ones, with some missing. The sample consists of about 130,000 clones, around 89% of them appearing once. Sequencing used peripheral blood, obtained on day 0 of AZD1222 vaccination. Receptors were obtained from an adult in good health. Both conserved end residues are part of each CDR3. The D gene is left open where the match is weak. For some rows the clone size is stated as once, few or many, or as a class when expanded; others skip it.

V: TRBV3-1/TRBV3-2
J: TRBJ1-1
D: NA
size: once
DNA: TGTGCCAGCAGCCAGAAAATGAACACTGAAGCTTTCTTT
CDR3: CASSQKMNTEAFF

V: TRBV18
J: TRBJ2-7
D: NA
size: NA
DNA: TGTGCCAGCTCACCCCTGCGGGACCGATCCTACGAGCAGTACTTC
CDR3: CASSPLRDRSYEQYF

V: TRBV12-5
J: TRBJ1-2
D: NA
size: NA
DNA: TGTGCTAGTGGTTTGGTACGAAACTACTCGGGGCCATATGGCTACACCTTC
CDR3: CASGLVRNYSGPYGYTF

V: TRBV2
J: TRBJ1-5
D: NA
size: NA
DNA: TGTGCCAGCAGTGAAACTGACAGGCCGGAACAGCCCCAGCATTTT
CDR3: CASSETDRPEQPQHF

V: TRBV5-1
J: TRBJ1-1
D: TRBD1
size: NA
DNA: TGCGCCAGCAGCTCGACAGGGACCGACACTGAAGCTTTCTTT
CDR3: CASSSTGTDTEAFF

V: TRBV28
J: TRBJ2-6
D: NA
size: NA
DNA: TGTGCCAGCAGTAAAGGGCATTCTGGGGCCAACGTCCTGACTTTC
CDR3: CASSKGHSGANVLTF

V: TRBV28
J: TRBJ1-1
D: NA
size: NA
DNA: TGTGCCAGCAGTTTACCCAGTCCTAACACTGAAGCTTTCTTT
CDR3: CASSLPSPNTEAFF

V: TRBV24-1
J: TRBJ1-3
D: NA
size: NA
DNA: TGTGCCACCAGTGATGCCGGCAACTCTGGAAACACCATATATTTT
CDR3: CATSDAGNSGNTIYF

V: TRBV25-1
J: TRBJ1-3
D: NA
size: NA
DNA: TGTGCCAGCAGTGACTCTGGAAACACCATATATTTT
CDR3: CASSDSGNTIYF

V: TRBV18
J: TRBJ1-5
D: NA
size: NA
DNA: TGTGCCAGCTCACCAGGGGAGAAGGATCAGCCCCAGCATTTT
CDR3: CASSPGEKDQPQHF

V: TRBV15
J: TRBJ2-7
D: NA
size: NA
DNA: TGTGCCACCAGCAGAGATACAGGGACTGGCGAGCAGTACTTC
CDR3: CATSRDTGTGEQYF

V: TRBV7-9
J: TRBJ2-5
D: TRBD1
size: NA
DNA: TGTGCCAGCAGCCCCGGGACAGGGCGCCAAGAGACCCAGTACTTC
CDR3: CASSPGTGRQETQYF

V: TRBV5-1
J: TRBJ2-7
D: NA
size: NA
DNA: TGCGCCAGCAGCTCCCCCGGCCGCTCAGGCTCCTACGAGCAGTACTTC
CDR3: CASSSPGRSGSYEQYF

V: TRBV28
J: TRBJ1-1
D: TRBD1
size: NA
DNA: TGTGCCAGCAGTCCAGGACAGGGGAGAGGGGCTGAAGCTTTCTTT
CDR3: CASSPGQGRGAEAFF

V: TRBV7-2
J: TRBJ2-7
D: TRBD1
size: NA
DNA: TGTGCCAGCAGCTTCGACAGGGGACACTACGAGCAGTACTTC
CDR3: CASSFDRGHYEQYF

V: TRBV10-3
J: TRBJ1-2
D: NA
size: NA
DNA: TGTGCCATCAGCGCGAGGCAGACCAACTATGGCTACACCTTC
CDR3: CAISARQTNYGYTF

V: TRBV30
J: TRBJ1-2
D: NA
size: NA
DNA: TGTGCCTACCGGGCCACCTATGGCTACACCTTC
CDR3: CAYRATYGYTF

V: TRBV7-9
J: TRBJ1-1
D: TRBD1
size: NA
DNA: TGTGCCAGCAGCTTGACAGGGAGGAGTGACACTGAAGCTTTCTTT
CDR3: CASSLTGRSDTEAFF

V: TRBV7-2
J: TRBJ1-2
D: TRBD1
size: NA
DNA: TGTGCCAGCAGCTTAGGGGGACAGGGCAGTGGTGGCTACACCTTC
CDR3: CASSLGGQGSGGYTF

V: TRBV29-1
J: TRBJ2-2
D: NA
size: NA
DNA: TGCAGCGCCTGTGGGCACCTGAACACCGGGGAGCTGTTTTTT
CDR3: CSACGHLNTGELFF

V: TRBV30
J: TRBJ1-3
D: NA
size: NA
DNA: TGTGCCTGGGGGGGTCCCTCTGGAAACACCATATATTTT
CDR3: CAWGGPSGNTIYF

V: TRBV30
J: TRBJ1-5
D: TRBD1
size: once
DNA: TGTGCCTGGGGGACAGATGCCGTTGGGCCCCAGCATTTT
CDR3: CAWGTDAVGPQHF

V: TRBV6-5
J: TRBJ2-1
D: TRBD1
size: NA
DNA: TGTGCCACTAGGGACAGCCTCTACAATGAGCAGTTCTTC
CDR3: CATRDSLYNEQFF

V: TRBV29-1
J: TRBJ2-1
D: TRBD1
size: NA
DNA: TGCAGCGTTTTGCGGGGACAGGGGGGTGAGCAGTTCTTC
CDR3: CSVLRGQGGEQFF

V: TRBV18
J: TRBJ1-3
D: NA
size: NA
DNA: TGTGCCAGCTCACCTTCAATTGGGACTCCAGGAAACACCATATATTTT
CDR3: CASSPSIGTPGNTIYF

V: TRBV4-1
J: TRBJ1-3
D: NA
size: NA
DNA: TGCGCCAGCAGCTATATCTCTGGAAACACCATATATTTT
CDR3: CASSYISGNTIYF

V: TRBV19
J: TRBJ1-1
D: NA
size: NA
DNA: TGTGCCAGTAATGTAGGGTGGATGAACACTGAAGCTTTCTTT
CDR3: CASNVGWMNTEAFF

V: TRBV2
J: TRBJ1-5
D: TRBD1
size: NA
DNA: TGTGCCAGCAGTGGACAGGGGGGGAATCAGCCCCAGCATTTT
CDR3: CASSGQGGNQPQHF

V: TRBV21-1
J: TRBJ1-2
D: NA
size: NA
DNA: TGTGCCAGCAGCAAAGGAGGCAAGGCAGGCCAAGGCTACACCTTC
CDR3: CASSKGGKAGQGYTF

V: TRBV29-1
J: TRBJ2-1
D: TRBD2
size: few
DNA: TGCAGCGGAGGGCGGGAGGGCCATGAGCAGTTCTTC
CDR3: CSGGREGHEQFF

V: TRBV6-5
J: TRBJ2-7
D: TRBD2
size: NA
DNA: TGTGCCAGCAGCCCGGGGGGGCCCGGGTACGAGCAGTACTTC
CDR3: CASSPGGPGYEQYF

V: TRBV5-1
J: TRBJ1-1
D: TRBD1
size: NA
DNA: TGCGCCAGCAGCTTTTCCCAGGGGGGAACTGAAGCTTTCTTT
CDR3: CASSFSQGGTEAFF

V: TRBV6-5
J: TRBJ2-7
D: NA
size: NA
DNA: TGTGCCAGCAGTTACGCTCCTACCTACGAGCAGTACTTC
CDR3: CASSYAPTYEQYF

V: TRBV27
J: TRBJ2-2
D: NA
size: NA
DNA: TGTGCCAGCAGTTTTTGGGACACCGGGGAGCTGTTTTTT
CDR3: CASSFWDTGELFF

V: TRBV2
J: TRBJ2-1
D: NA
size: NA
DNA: TGTGCCAGCAGTGTAAGGATTAGCGGCGACAATGAGCAGTTCTTC
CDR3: CASSVRISGDNEQFF

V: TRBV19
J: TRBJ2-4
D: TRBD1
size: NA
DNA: TGTGCCAGTAGTTCCCAGGGAGCGGGACAGGGGGCCAAAAACATTCAGTACTTC
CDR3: CASSSQGAGQGAKNIQYF

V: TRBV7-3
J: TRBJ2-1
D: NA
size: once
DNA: TGTGCCAGCAGCTTAACGAACAACTACAATGAGCAGTTCTTC
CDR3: CASSLTNNYNEQFF

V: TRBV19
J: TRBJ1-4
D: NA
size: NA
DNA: TGTGCCAGTAGAGACAGGAATAATGAAAAACTGTTTTTT
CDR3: CASRDRNNEKLFF

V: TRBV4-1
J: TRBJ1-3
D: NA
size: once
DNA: TGCGCCAGCAGCCAAGATAGGGCCTCCGGAACGGGGGGAAACACCATATATTTT
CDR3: CASSQDRASGTGGNTIYF

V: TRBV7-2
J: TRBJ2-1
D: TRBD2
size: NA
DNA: TGTGCCAGCAGCTTACTAGCGGTCTCCTACAATGAGCAGTTCTTC
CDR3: CASSLLAVSYNEQFF

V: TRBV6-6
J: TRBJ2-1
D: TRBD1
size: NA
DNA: TGTGCCAGCACCGGACAGGTTTACAATGAGCAGTTCTTC
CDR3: CASTGQVYNEQFF

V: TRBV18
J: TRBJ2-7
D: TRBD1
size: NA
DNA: TGTGCCAGCTCACAGGGACAGGAGGGGCCCTACGAGCAGTACTTC
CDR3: CASSQGQEGPYEQYF

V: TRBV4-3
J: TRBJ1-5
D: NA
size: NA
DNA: TGCGCCAGCAGCCAAGACTGGGGCAATCAGCCCCAGCATTTT
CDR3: CASSQDWGNQPQHF

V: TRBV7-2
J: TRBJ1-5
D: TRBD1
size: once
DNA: TGTGCCAGCAGCTTAGTGACAGGGGGAGAAAGACCCCAGCATTTT
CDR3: CASSLVTGGERPQHF

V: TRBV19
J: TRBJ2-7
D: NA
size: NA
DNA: TGTGCCAGTAGTATCGGAGACACGGGTGAGCAGTACTTC
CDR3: CASSIGDTGEQYF

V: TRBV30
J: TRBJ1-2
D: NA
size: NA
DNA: TGTGCCTGGAGTGTAGGAACGCCCGTGATTACCTTC
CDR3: CAWSVGTPVITF

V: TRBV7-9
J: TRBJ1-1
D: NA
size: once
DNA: TGTGCCAGCAGCTCCGGACACTTGGGGACTGAAGCTTTCTTT
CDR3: CASSSGHLGTEAFF